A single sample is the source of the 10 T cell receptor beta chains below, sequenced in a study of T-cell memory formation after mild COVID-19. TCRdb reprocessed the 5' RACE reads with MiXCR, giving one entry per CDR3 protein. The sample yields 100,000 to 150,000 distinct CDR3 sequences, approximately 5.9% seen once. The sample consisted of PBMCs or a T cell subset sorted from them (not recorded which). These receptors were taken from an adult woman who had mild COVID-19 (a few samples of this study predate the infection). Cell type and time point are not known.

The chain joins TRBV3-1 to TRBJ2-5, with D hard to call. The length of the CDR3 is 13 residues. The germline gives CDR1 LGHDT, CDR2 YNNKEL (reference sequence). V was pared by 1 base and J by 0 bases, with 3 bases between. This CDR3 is CASSQVNQETQYF. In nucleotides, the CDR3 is TGTGCCAGCAGCCAAGTCAACCAAGAGACCCAGTACTTC.

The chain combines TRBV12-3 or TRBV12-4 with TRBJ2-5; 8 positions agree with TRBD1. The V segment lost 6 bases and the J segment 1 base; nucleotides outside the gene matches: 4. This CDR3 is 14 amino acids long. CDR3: CASRLGQGQETQYF. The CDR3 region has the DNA TGTGCCAGCAGGCTCGGACAGGGCCAAGAGACCCAGTACTTC.

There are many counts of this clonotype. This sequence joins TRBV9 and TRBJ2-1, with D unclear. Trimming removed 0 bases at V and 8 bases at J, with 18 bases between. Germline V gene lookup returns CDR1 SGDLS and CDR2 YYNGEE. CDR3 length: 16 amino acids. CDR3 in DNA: TGTGCCAGCAGCGTAGGAGCACCCCGGGCCCGAGATGAGCAGTTCTTC. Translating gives CASSVGAPRARDEQFF.

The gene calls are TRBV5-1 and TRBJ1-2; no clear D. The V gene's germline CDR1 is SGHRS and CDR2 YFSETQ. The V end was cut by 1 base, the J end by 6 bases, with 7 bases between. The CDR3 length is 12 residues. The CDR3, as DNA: TGCGCCAGCAGCTTGTCCCAAAATGGCTACACCTTC. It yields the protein CASSLSQNGYTF.

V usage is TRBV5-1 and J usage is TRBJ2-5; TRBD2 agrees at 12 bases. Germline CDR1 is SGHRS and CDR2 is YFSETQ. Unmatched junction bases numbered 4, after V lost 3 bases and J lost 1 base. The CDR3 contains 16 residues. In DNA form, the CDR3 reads TGCGCCAGCAGCTATACTAGCGGGGGGTTCCAAGAGACCCAGTACTTC. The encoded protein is CASSYTSGGFQETQYF.

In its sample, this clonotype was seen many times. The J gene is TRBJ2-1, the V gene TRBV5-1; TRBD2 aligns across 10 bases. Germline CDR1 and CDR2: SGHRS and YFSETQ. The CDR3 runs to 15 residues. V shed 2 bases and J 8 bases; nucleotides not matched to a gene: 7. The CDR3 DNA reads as TGCGCCAGCAGCTTAGCAGCGGGGGGGAGTGATGAGCAGTTCTTC. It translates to CASSLAAGGSDEQFF.

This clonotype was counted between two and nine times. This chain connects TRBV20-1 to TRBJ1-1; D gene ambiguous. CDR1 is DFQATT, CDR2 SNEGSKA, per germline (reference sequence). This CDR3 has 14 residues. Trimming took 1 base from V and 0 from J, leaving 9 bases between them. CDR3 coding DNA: TGCAGTGCTAGAGGCGGTAAGATGAACACTGAAGCTTTCTTT. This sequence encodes CSARGGKMNTEAFF.

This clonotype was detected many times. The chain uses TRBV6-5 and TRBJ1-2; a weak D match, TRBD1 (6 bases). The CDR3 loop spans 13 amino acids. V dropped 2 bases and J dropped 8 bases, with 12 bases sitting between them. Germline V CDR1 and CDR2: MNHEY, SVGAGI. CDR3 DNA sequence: TGTGCCAGCAGTTACGAACAGGGTTGGGGCTACACCTTC. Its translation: CASSYEQGWGYTF.

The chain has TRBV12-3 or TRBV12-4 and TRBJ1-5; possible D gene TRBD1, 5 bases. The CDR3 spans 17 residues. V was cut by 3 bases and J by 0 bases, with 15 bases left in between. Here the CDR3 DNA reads TGTGCCAGCAGTTTTCGTCCGGGGGATTATAGCAATCAGCCCCAGCATTTT. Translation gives CASSFRPGDYSNQPQHF.

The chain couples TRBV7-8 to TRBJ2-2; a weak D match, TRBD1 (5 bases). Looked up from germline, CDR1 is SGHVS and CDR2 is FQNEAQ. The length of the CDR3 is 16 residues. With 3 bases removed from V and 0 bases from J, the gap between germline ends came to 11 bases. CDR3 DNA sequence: TGTGCCAGCAGCTTTCAGGGCGGAGCGAACACCGGGGAGCTGTTTTTT. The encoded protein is CASSFQGGANTGELFF. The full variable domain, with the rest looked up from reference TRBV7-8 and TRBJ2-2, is GAGVSQSPRYKVAKRGQDVALRCDPISGHVSLFWYQQALGQGPEFLTYFQNEAQLDKSGLPSDRFFAERPEGSVSTLKIQRTQQEDSAVYLCASSFQGGANTGELFFGEGSRLTVL.